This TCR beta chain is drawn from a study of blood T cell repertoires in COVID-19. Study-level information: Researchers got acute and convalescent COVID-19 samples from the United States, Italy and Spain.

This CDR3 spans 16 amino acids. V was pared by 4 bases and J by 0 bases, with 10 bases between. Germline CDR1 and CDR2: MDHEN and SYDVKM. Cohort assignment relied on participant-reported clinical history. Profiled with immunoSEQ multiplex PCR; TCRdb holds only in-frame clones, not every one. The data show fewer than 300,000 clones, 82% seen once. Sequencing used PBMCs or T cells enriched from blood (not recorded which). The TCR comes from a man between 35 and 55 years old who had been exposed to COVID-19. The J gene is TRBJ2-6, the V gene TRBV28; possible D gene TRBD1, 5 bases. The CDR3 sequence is CASSSQDSSGANVLTF. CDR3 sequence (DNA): TGTGCCAGCAGTTCCCAAGACAGCTCTGGGGCCAACGTCCTGACTTTC.